Each of the 2 T cell receptor beta chains below was sequenced from the same sample in a study of identical twins. TCRdb recomputed calls from the 5' RACE reads with MiXCR, one row per CDR3 protein. The sample contains approximately 700,000 distinct CDR3 sequences, around a sixth of which appear only once. This sample also belongs to another study, concerning T cells expressing NK-cell markers.

Sequencing was done on a sample of PBMCs. All receptors derive from a woman younger than 35 in good health.

This clonotype was recorded a few times. V and J are TRBV12-3 or TRBV12-4 and TRBJ2-1, with D uncertain. The V end lost 7 bases, the J end lost 1 base, and 11 bases lay between the germline ends. This CDR3 is built from 14 residues. The CDR3 DNA reads as TGTGCCAGCAAAGGCCTAGAGTCCTACAATGAGCAGTTCTTC. This encodes CASKGLESYNEQFF.

This clonotype was observed a handful of times. This chain joins TRBV20-1 and TRBJ2-3; TRBD2 agrees at 11 bases. Germline assignment: CDR1 DFQATT and CDR2 SNEGSKA (reference sequence). The CDR3 loop spans 15 amino acids. Germline trimming cut 4 bases from V and 2 bases from J; bases unmatched to any gene: 5. The CDR3 DNA follows: TGCAGTGCTACGACTAGCGGGGCGCTCACAGATACGCAGTATTTT. Translating gives CSATTSGALTDTQYF.